The 13 T cell receptor beta chains below come from one sample, sequenced in a study of cytomegalovirus exposure and HLA in healthy donors. The PCR used 60 Vbeta and 13 Jbeta primers. Clones were sequenced by immunoSEQ multiplex PCR, and TCRdb holds only the in-frame ones, with some missing. The table lists about 130,000 clones, approximately 82% of them singletons, with 20% in the top ten. Sequencing was performed on PBMCs. The origin of the receptors is a man between 18 and 29 years old in good health and CMV-seropositive.

This chain links TRBV4-1 with TRBJ1-2; 7 nucleotides match TRBD1. The CDR3 runs 14 residues. The V and J ends lost 2 bases and 4 bases, in that order; junction bases with no gene match: 4. The germline V gene encodes CDR1 MGHRA and CDR2 YSYEKL. The CDR3 DNA is TGCGCCAGCAGCCAAAAGGGGGCGGGCTATGGCTACACCTTC. Translating gives CASSQKGAGYGYTF.

This sequence joins TRBV5-1 and TRBJ2-7; 15 bases align to TRBD2. The germline V gene has CDR1 SGHRS and CDR2 YFSETQ. V shed 2 bases and J 6 bases; nucleotides not matched to a gene: 6. This CDR3 comprises 16 residues. The CDR3 DNA reads as TGCGCCAGCAGCTTAGAACCGGGACTAGCGGGGGGCGAGCAGTACTTC. It translates to CASSLEPGLAGGEQYF.

This chain connects TRBV18 to TRBJ1-3, with D perhaps matching TRBD1 (5 bases). Germline-derived CDR1 and CDR2 are KGHSH and LQKENI. V lost 3 bases, J lost 0 bases, and 21 bases lay in between. The CDR3 contains 19 residues. As DNA, the CDR3 is TGTGCCAGCTCACCTGGTTTTGGGGACGGGACTTACTCTGGAAACACCATATATTTT. It translates to CASSPGFGDGTYSGNTIYF. The full variable domain, in which reference TRBV18 and TRBJ1-3 provide the parts outside the CDR3, is NAGVMQNPRHLVRRRGQEARLRCSPMKGHSHVYWYRQLPEEGLKFMVYLQKENIIDESGMPKERFSAEFPKEGPSILRIQQVVRGDSAAYFCASSPGFGDGTYSGNTIYFGEGSWLTVV.

V and J are TRBV5-1 and TRBJ2-7; 9 bases are shared with TRBD1. Trimming cost V 0 bases and J 1 base; bases outside gene matches: 2. CDR1 is SGHRS and CDR2 is YFSETQ in the germline V gene. The CDR3 extends over 15 amino acids. CDR3 bases: TGCGCCAGCAGCTTGGAGGGGACAGGGTCCTACGAGCAGTACTTC. It is translated as CASSLEGTGSYEQYF.

V gene TRBV4-1 combines with J gene TRBJ2-7; 8 nucleotides agree with TRBD1. Germline V CDR1 and CDR2: MGHRA, YSYEKL. V lost 2 bases and J lost 3; bases outside the gene matches: 18. The CDR3 totals 19 residues. For the CDR3, the DNA is TGCGCCAGCAGCCAACCCGGAGCCGCGCAGGGGGCGGGCGACTACGAGCAGTACTTC. Translation: CASSQPGAAQGAGDYEQYF.

V and J are TRBV6-5 and TRBJ2-3; possibly TRBD2 for D (5 bases). CDR1 is MNHEY and CDR2 is SVGAGI in the germline V gene. The V end lost 6 bases, the J end lost 2 bases, and 15 bases lay between the germline ends. The CDR3 runs 15 residues. CDR3 DNA: TGTGCCAGCAGCAGTGGGTTTCGGGACACAGATACGCAGTATTTT. Residues: CASSSGFRDTDTQYF.

This clone was seen only once. The CDR3 coding sequence is TGTGCCAGCAGCCAAATTGGAGGGCGGGATGAAAAACTGTTTTTT. Translation: CASSQIGGRDEKLFF. The chain recombines TRBV4-2 with TRBJ1-4; D is ambiguous. In germline, CDR1 is LGHNA, CDR2 YNFKEQ. The CDR3 is 15 residues long. Trimming pared 2 bases from V and 6 bases from J, leaving 13 bases between.

This chain links TRBV19 with TRBJ1-6, with D possibly matching TRBD1 (5 bases). The CDR3 has 17 residues. V shed 3 bases and J shed 5 bases, with 17 bases lying between them. Germline V CDR1 and CDR2: LNHDA, SQIVND (reference sequence). The CDR3 loop reads CASSMRTWSGDNSPLHF. The CDR3 DNA is TGTGCCAGTAGTATGCGGACATGGTCTGGGGATAATTCACCCCTCCACTTT.

The CDR3 DNA is TGTGCCAGCAGTGAAGATACAGGGTTCTATGGCTACACCTTC. Amino acid sequence: CASSEDTGFYGYTF. J is TRBJ1-2 and V is TRBV6-1; D possibly corresponds to TRBD1 (6 bases). V lost 1 base, J lost 4 bases, and 10 bases lay in between. The CDR3 extends over 14 amino acids. Germline V gene data show CDR1 as MNHNS and CDR2 as SASEGT.

The chain links TRBV11-2 to TRBJ1-2; D is undetermined. Germline V gene data show CDR1 as SGHAT and CDR2 as FQNNGV. This CDR3 has 12 residues. V was trimmed by 3 bases and J by 6 bases, leaving 8 bases between them. This CDR3 is CASSLAGDGYTF. Written as DNA, the CDR3 is TGTGCCAGCAGCTTGGCCGGGGATGGCTACACCTTC.

This rearrangement joins TRBV10-2 to TRBJ1-2; 9 nucleotides agree with TRBD1. With V trimmed by 3 bases and J by 5 bases, 13 bases remained unmatched. CDR1 and CDR2 from the germline V gene are WSHSY and SAAADI. CDR3 length equals 17 residues. This CDR3 reads CASSDRDRAAIGYGYTF. CDR3 sequence (DNA): TGCGCCAGCAGTGACCGGGACAGGGCCGCAATAGGATATGGCTACACCTTC.

This clone was seen a handful of times. The CDR3 region is CSVQAGTNTFGELFF. CDR3 coding DNA: TGCAGCGTTCAAGCCGGGACTAACACCTTCGGGGAGCTGTTTTTT. The rearrangement links TRBV29-1 to TRBJ2-2; 7 bases are a match to TRBD2. The CDR3 extends over 15 amino acids. Germline V CDR1 and CDR2: SQVTM, ANQGSEA. V was pared by 5 bases and J by 7 bases, with 13 bases of the junction left unmatched.

The chain recombines TRBV28 with TRBJ1-2, with TRBD1 as a possible D gene (6 bases). This CDR3 contains 14 residues. The V and J ends lost 5 bases and 8 bases respectively, with 18 bases between them. Germline V gene lookup returns CDR1 MDHEN and CDR2 SYDVKM. Here the CDR3 reads CASSLYRDYRGYTF. CDR3 coding DNA: TGTGCCAGCAGTCTATACAGGGATTATAGAGGCTACACCTTC.